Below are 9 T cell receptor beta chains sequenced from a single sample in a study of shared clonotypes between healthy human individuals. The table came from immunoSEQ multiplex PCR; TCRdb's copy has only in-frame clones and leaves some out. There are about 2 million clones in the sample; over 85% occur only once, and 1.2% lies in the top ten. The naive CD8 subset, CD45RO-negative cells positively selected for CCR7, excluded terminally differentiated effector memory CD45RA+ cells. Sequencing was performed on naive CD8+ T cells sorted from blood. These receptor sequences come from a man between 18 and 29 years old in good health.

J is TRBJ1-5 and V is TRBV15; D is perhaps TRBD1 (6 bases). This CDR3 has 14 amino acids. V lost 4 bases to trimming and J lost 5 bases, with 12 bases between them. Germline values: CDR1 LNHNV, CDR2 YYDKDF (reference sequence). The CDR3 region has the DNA TGTGCCACCAGCACAGACAGGAACTATCAGCCCCAGCATTTT. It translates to CATSTDRNYQPQHF.

DNA for the CDR3: TGTGCCAGCAGCTTCACCGGGAACCCCTACAATGAGCAGTTCTTC. Amino acids: CASSFTGNPYNEQFF. The chain combines TRBV7-2 with TRBJ2-1, with TRBD2 as a possible D gene (5 bases). Trimming pared 3 bases from V and 2 bases from J, leaving 11 bases between. Germline loops: CDR1 SGHTA, CDR2 FQGNSA. This CDR3 region has 15 residues.

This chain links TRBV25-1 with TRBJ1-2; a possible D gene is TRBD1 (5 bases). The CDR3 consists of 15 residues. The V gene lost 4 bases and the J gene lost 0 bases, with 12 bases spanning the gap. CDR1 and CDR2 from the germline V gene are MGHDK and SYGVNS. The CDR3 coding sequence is TGTGCCAGCAGTGGCGGGGACGGCGCTAACTATGGCTACACCTTC. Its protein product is CASSGGDGANYGYTF.

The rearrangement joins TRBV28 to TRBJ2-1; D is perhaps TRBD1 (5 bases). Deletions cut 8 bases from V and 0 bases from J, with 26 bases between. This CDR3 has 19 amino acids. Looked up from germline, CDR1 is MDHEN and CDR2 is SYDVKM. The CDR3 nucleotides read TGTGCCAGCTCCCTTCCAGGGCACCCCTCGACGAGCTCCTACAATGAGCAGTTCTTC. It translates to CASSLPGHPSTSSYNEQFF.

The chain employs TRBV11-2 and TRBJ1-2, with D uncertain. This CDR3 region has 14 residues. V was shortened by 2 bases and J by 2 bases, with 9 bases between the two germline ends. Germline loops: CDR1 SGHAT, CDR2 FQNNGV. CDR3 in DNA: TGTGCCAGCAGCTTAAGGTCAGGAAACTATGGCTACACCTTC. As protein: CASSLRSGNYGYTF.

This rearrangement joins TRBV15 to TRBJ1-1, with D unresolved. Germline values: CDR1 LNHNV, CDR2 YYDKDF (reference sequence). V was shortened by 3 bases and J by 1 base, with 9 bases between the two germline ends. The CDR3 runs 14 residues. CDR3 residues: CATSSPQENTEAFF. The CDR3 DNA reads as TGTGCCACCAGCAGCCCCCAGGAGAACACTGAAGCTTTCTTT.

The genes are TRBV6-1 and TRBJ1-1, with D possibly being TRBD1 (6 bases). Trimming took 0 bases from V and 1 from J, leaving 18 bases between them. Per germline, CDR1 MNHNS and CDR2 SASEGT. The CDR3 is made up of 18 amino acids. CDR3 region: CASSEAIRDTGRNTEAFF. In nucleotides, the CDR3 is TGTGCCAGCAGTGAAGCAATCCGGGACACCGGTAGGAACACTGAAGCTTTCTTT.

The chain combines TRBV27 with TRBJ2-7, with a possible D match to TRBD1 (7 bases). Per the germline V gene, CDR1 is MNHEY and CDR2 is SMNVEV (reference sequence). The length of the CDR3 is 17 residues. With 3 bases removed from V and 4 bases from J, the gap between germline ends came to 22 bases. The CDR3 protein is CASSFSGGQYPSYEQYF. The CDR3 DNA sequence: TGTGCCAGCAGTTTTTCCGGGGGACAGTATCCTTCATACGAGCAGTACTTC.

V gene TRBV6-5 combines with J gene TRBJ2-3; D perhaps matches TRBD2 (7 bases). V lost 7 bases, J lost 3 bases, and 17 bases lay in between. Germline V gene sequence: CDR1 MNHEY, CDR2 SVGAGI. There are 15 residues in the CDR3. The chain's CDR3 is CASKPSGGGTDTQYF. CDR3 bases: TGTGCCAGCAAACCTAGCGGAGGGGGGACAGATACGCAGTATTTT.